This T cell receptor (beta chain) was found in a study of T cell responses to AZD1222 COVID-19 vaccine. The method was immunoSEQ multiplex PCR; TCRdb's version includes in-frame clones alone and lacks a portion of them. The table includes roughly 130,000 clones, around 90% detected once. This clone was seen more than once but under ten times. Germline assignment: CDR1 SNHLY and CDR2 FYNNEI. Deletions cut 5 bases from V and 0 bases from J, with 11 bases between. The CDR3 consists of 14 residues. The clonotype was recovered from an adult in good health. The chain employs TRBV2 and TRBJ2-7; D unclear. Material: peripheral blood, obtained on day 0 of MenACWY control vaccination. The CDR3, as DNA: TGTGCCAGCAGTTTCCTCCAGAGCTCCTACGAGCAGTACTTC. This codes for CASSFLQSSYEQYF.